This entry features one T cell receptor beta chain sequence. What it recognizes is unknown. The data were obtained in a study of OX40 agonist ivuxolimab in advanced cancers. Overall study: Among those enrolled, mean age was approximately 60 years (range roughly 23 to 90) and about 81% were male.

Profiling relied on immunoSEQ multiplex PCR, and the TCRdb table lists in-frame clones only, not all of them. The sample lists about 130,000 clones, roughly 90% occurring once. From germline, CDR1 is SEHNR and CDR2 FQNEAQ (reference sequence). The V and J ends lost 0 bases and 5 bases, in that order; junction bases with no gene match: 7. The CDR3 sequence is 16 residues long. Study conclusions and caveats: The study observed clonal expansion of CD4+ and CD8+ blood T cells by week 6 at 0.1 to 3.0 mg/kg. Among expanded peripheral T cells, antigen specificity went undetermined.

This TCR derives from an adult with an advanced solid tumor such as melanoma, head and neck, liver or kidney cancer. The source was CD4+ or CD8+ T cells sorted from blood, collected in a trial of the OX40 agonist ivuxolimab. The chain combines TRBV7-9 with TRBJ2-7; 10 positions agree with TRBD1. The DNA for the CDR3 is TGTGCCAGCAGCTTAGCGGGGACAGGGGTACGCAACGAGCAGTACTTC. This codes for CASSLAGTGVRNEQYF. Drawing the rest from reference TRBV7-9 and TRBJ2-7, the complete variable domain is DTGVSQNPRHKITKRGQNVTFRCDPISEHNRLYWYRQTLGQGPEFLTYFQNEAQLEKSRLLSDRFSAERPKGSFSTLEIQRTEQGDSAMYLCASSLAGTGVRNEQYFGPGTRLTVT.